Listed below are T cell receptor beta chains from one sample, sequenced in a study of T-cell memory formation after mild COVID-19. MiXCR, applied by TCRdb to the 5' RACE reads, yields one record per CDR3 protein. The sample lists roughly 340,000 distinct CDR3 sequences, 15% to 20% occurring once. Sequenced sample: PBMCs or a T cell subset sorted from them (not recorded which). The receptor source for this set is a man aged 18 to 30 who had mild COVID-19 (a few samples of this study predate the infection). Cell type and time point are not known. Each CDR3 is given with its conserved first and last residue. D genes are given only for firm matches. Where a row states a size, it is once, few, many or the class of an expanded clone; other rows omit it.

clone_size: -
j_call: TRBJ2-1
v_call: TRBV10-3
cdr3_length: 12
d_call: -
cdr3_aa: CAISEPDSGQFF
cdr3_nt: TGTGCCATCAGTGAGCCGGACAGTGGGCAGTTCTTC

clone_size: many
j_call: TRBJ2-1
v_call: TRBV4-2
cdr3_length: 15
d_call: TRBD1
cdr3_aa: CASSRTGQGNNEQFF
cdr3_nt: TGTGCCAGCAGCCGTACGGGACAGGGGAACAATGAGCAGTTCTTC

clone_size: -
j_call: TRBJ2-1
v_call: TRBV7-3
cdr3_length: 14
d_call: -
cdr3_aa: CASSPSRTNNEQFF
cdr3_nt: TGTGCCAGCAGTCCCTCGCGGACTAACAATGAGCAGTTCTTC

clone_size: many
j_call: TRBJ2-1
v_call: TRBV12-3/TRBV12-4
cdr3_length: 11
d_call: -
cdr3_aa: CASSRVVEQFF
cdr3_nt: TGTGCCAGTTCCCGAGTGGTTGAGCAGTTCTTC

clone_size: few
j_call: TRBJ1-2
v_call: TRBV7-8
cdr3_length: 18
d_call: TRBD1
cdr3_aa: CASSQFGDRETRIRGYTF
cdr3_nt: TGTGCCAGCAGCCAATTTGGGGACAGGGAAACGAGAATCCGGGGCTACACCTTC

clone_size: -
j_call: TRBJ2-7
v_call: TRBV7-3
cdr3_length: 13
d_call: TRBD1
cdr3_aa: CASSRDRGYEQYF
cdr3_nt: TGTGCCAGCAGCAGGGACAGGGGCTACGAGCAGTACTTC

clone_size: few
j_call: TRBJ1-1
v_call: TRBV6-5
cdr3_length: 14
d_call: TRBD1
cdr3_aa: CASSYPGGNTEAFF
cdr3_nt: TGTGCCAGCAGTTACCCAGGGGGGAACACTGAAGCTTTCTTT

clone_size: few
j_call: TRBJ1-1
v_call: TRBV24-1
cdr3_length: 12
d_call: -
cdr3_aa: CATSEGDGEAFF
cdr3_nt: TGTGCCACCAGTGAAGGGGACGGTGAAGCTTTCTTT

clone_size: many
j_call: TRBJ2-7
v_call: TRBV7-2
cdr3_length: 16
d_call: TRBD2
cdr3_aa: CASSRGLAGGPYEQYF
cdr3_nt: TGTGCCAGCAGCCGGGGACTAGCGGGGGGGCCATACGAGCAGTACTTC

clone_size: -
j_call: TRBJ1-1
v_call: TRBV7-9
cdr3_length: 12
d_call: -
cdr3_aa: CASSLVVGDAFF
cdr3_nt: TGTGCCAGCAGCTTAGTGGTAGGGGACGCTTTCTTT

clone_size: -
j_call: TRBJ2-2
v_call: TRBV5-1
cdr3_length: 14
d_call: -
cdr3_aa: CASTHLTNTGELFF
cdr3_nt: TGCGCCAGCACCCATTTGACGAACACCGGGGAGCTGTTTTTT

clone_size: few
j_call: TRBJ2-2
v_call: TRBV27
cdr3_length: 16
d_call: TRBD1
cdr3_aa: CASSFPGQMNTGELFF
cdr3_nt: TGTGCCAGCAGTTTTCCGGGACAGATGAACACCGGGGAGCTGTTTTTT

clone_size: few
j_call: TRBJ1-4
v_call: TRBV5-1
cdr3_length: 15
d_call: TRBD1
cdr3_aa: CASSLEGTANEKLFF
cdr3_nt: TGCGCCAGCAGCTTGGAGGGGACAGCTAATGAAAAACTGTTTTTT

clone_size: few
j_call: TRBJ2-7
v_call: TRBV29-1
cdr3_length: 12
d_call: -
cdr3_aa: CSVEEVPGEQYF
cdr3_nt: TGCAGCGTAGAGGAGGTACCGGGGGAGCAGTACTTC

clone_size: few
j_call: TRBJ2-7
v_call: TRBV27
cdr3_length: 14
d_call: -
cdr3_aa: CASSAVGYGYEQYF
cdr3_nt: TGTGCCAGCAGTGCGGTGGGTTATGGATACGAGCAGTACTTC

clone_size: many
j_call: TRBJ1-2
v_call: TRBV5-6
cdr3_length: 15
d_call: -
cdr3_aa: CASSLRGVGSYGYTF
cdr3_nt: TGTGCCAGCAGTCTGAGGGGGGTTGGAAGCTATGGCTACACCTTC

clone_size: few
j_call: TRBJ2-2
v_call: TRBV6-5
cdr3_length: 13
d_call: -
cdr3_aa: CASKERYTGELFF
cdr3_nt: TGTGCCAGCAAGGAGCGGTACACCGGGGAGCTGTTTTTT

clone_size: few
j_call: TRBJ1-1
v_call: TRBV10-3
cdr3_length: 16
d_call: -
cdr3_aa: CAINNLLGRGNTEAFF
cdr3_nt: TGTGCCATCAACAACCTCCTAGGGCGAGGGAACACTGAAGCTTTCTTT

clone_size: few
j_call: TRBJ2-3
v_call: TRBV11-2
cdr3_length: 16
d_call: -
cdr3_aa: CASSLAGAGSTDTQYF
cdr3_nt: TGTGCCAGCAGCTTAGCAGGGGCAGGAAGCACAGATACGCAGTATTTT

clone_size: -
j_call: TRBJ2-3
v_call: TRBV5-5
cdr3_length: 19
d_call: TRBD2
cdr3_aa: CASSLSFSRLAGGTDTQYF
cdr3_nt: TGTGCCAGCAGCTTGAGCTTCTCGAGACTAGCGGGGGGCACAGATACGCAGTATTTT

clone_size: few
j_call: TRBJ2-2
v_call: TRBV7-6
cdr3_length: 13
d_call: -
cdr3_aa: CASSLESLGELFF
cdr3_nt: TGTGCCAGCAGCTTAGAGTCCCTCGGGGAGCTGTTTTTT

clone_size: many
j_call: TRBJ1-1
v_call: TRBV6-2/TRBV6-3
cdr3_length: 14
d_call: TRBD1
cdr3_aa: CASSFGQGNTEAFF
cdr3_nt: TGTGCCAGCAGTTTCGGACAGGGTAACACTGAAGCTTTCTTT

clone_size: -
j_call: TRBJ1-1
v_call: TRBV6-5
cdr3_length: 15
d_call: -
cdr3_aa: CASSYSSLDNTEAFF
cdr3_nt: TGTGCCAGCAGTTATTCCTCACTAGACAACACTGAAGCTTTCTTT

clone_size: -
j_call: TRBJ1-3
v_call: TRBV6-2/TRBV6-3
cdr3_length: 14
d_call: -
cdr3_aa: CASDPGRDGNTIYF
cdr3_nt: TGTGCCAGCGATCCAGGGAGGGACGGAAACACCATATATTTT

clone_size: few
j_call: TRBJ2-7
v_call: TRBV5-4
cdr3_length: 15
d_call: -
cdr3_aa: CASSLRPTGNYEQYF
cdr3_nt: TGTGCCAGCAGCCTACGCCCCACAGGGAACTACGAGCAGTACTTC

clone_size: -
j_call: TRBJ1-2
v_call: TRBV7-8
cdr3_length: 11
d_call: -
cdr3_aa: CASREPYGYTF
cdr3_nt: TGTGCCAGCAGAGAACCTTATGGCTACACCTTC

clone_size: -
j_call: TRBJ2-3
v_call: TRBV7-3
cdr3_length: 15
d_call: TRBD2
cdr3_aa: CASSFGGAGEDTQYF
cdr3_nt: TGTGCCAGCAGCTTCGGGGGGGCCGGTGAAGATACGCAGTATTTT

clone_size: few
j_call: TRBJ2-2
v_call: TRBV5-1
cdr3_length: 13
d_call: -
cdr3_aa: CASRDTDTGELFF
cdr3_nt: TGCGCCAGCCGGGACACTGACACCGGGGAGCTGTTTTTT

clone_size: -
j_call: TRBJ2-3
v_call: TRBV20-1
cdr3_length: 13
d_call: -
cdr3_aa: CSGLPVGTDTQYF
cdr3_nt: TGCAGTGGCTTACCGGTGGGCACAGATACGCAGTATTTT

clone_size: many
j_call: TRBJ2-7
v_call: TRBV14
cdr3_length: 11
d_call: -
cdr3_aa: CASSQGVEQYF
cdr3_nt: TGTGCCAGCAGCCAAGGAGTCGAGCAGTACTTC

clone_size: -
j_call: TRBJ1-2
v_call: TRBV7-2
cdr3_length: 16
d_call: -
cdr3_aa: CASSFGPGTLAYGYTF
cdr3_nt: TGTGCCAGCAGCTTTGGGCCAGGGACTCTTGCCTATGGCTACACCTTC

clone_size: few
j_call: TRBJ2-1
v_call: TRBV9
cdr3_length: 14
d_call: -
cdr3_aa: CASSATGTSYEQFF
cdr3_nt: TGTGCCAGCAGCGCGACCGGGACAAGCTATGAGCAGTTCTTC

clone_size: -
j_call: TRBJ2-5
v_call: TRBV15
cdr3_length: 15
d_call: TRBD2
cdr3_aa: CATSSQLAGVETQYF
cdr3_nt: TGTGCCACCAGCAGCCAACTAGCGGGGGTAGAGACCCAGTACTTC

clone_size: -
j_call: TRBJ1-2
v_call: TRBV7-9
cdr3_length: 14
d_call: -
cdr3_aa: CASSLNPDDYGYTF
cdr3_nt: TGTGCCAGCAGCTTGAACCCAGATGACTATGGCTACACCTTC

clone_size: few
j_call: TRBJ2-3
v_call: TRBV5-1
cdr3_length: 15
d_call: -
cdr3_aa: CASSPGVRVADTQYF
cdr3_nt: TGCGCCAGCAGCCCTGGGGTGAGGGTGGCAGATACGCAGTATTTT

clone_size: -
j_call: TRBJ2-3
v_call: TRBV12-3/TRBV12-4
cdr3_length: 15
d_call: TRBD2
cdr3_aa: CASSSTGTSSDTQYF
cdr3_nt: TGTGCCAGCAGTTCTACCGGGACTAGTTCTGATACGCAGTATTTT

clone_size: few
j_call: TRBJ1-1
v_call: TRBV29-1
cdr3_length: 13
d_call: -
cdr3_aa: CSGAPGAHTEAFF
cdr3_nt: TGCAGCGGCGCGCCAGGGGCCCACACTGAAGCTTTCTTT